One T cell receptor (beta chain) is described in this entry. Method: immunoSEQ multiplex PCR; TCRdb's copy keeps in-frame clones and lacks some. The repertoire holds about 270,000 clones, with roughly nine tenths as singletons. This record comes from a study of blood T cell repertoires in COVID-19. This CDR3 comprises 14 residues. Germline V gene data show CDR1 as MGHRA and CDR2 as YSYEKL. V lost 3 bases to trimming and J lost 6 bases, with 11 bases between them. The sample was peripheral blood. The sequence was obtained from a woman in her thirties with COVID-19, enrolled during active disease. This sequence joins TRBV4-1 and TRBJ2-2, with a possible D match to TRBD2 (5 bases). The chain's CDR3 is CASSHEIASGELFF. The DNA for the CDR3 is TGCGCCAGCAGCCACGAAATAGCGTCCGGGGAGCTGTTTTTT.